Given below is one T cell receptor beta chain in context. This sample was included in a study of identical twins. TCRdb reprocessed the 5' RACE reads with MiXCR, giving one entry per CDR3 protein. The profile shows 200,000 to 250,000 distinct CDR3 sequences, approximately 11% of them singletons. Germline CDR1 and CDR2: DFQATT and SNEGSKA (reference sequence). The CDR3 has 14 amino acids. Trimming stripped 1 base from V and 2 bases from J, with 8 bases between. These data were also filed under a second study, of yellow fever vaccine responses in identical twins.

The chain joins TRBV20-1 to TRBJ2-2, with D possibly TRBD2 on 5 matching bases. The TCR sequence derives from a woman aged 18 to 35 in good health. Source material: memory (CD45RO+) T cells sorted from blood. Written as DNA, the CDR3 is TGCAGTGCTAGAGCGGGGTCCAACACCGGGGAGCTGTTTTTT. Translating it yields CSARAGSNTGELFF.